The sequence of this T cell receptor beta chain was determined in a study of T-cell memory formation after mild COVID-19. TCRdb used MiXCR to reprocess the 5' RACE reads, holding one entry per CDR3 protein. The sample includes about 470,000 distinct CDR3 sequences, 15% to 20% of them seen just once. V was cut by 6 bases and J by 6 bases, with 6 bases left in between. CDR3 length: 11 residues. The germline V gene encodes CDR1 KGHSH and CDR2 LQKENI. The V gene is TRBV18, the J gene TRBJ2-1; TRBD2 is a possible D gene (5 bases). Input material: PBMCs or a T cell subset sorted from them (not recorded which). This receptor was taken from an adult woman who had mild COVID-19 (a few samples of this study predate the infection). Cell type and time point are not known. The CDR3 nucleotides are TGTGCCAGCTCTGCGGGCAATGAGCAGTTCTTC. As protein: CASSAGNEQFF. Looking up the rest from reference TRBV18 and TRBJ2-1 gives the full variable domain: NAGVMQNPRHLVRRRGQEARLRCSPMKGHSHVYWYRQLPEEGLKFMVYLQKENIIDESGMPKERFSAEFPKEGPSILRIQQVVRGDSAAYFCASSAGNEQFFGPGTRLTVL.